A single sample is the source of the 31 T cell receptor beta chains below, sequenced in a study of graft-versus-host responses after intestinal transplantation (dated by TCRdb to about 2021). Library generation was performed with the immunoSEQ multiplex PCR assay. This is the immuneACCESS table as TCRdb keeps it, with only in-frame sequences that have V and J called. A part of the clones is gone; compared with another copy, unresolved V genes explain less than half, and the rest is unexplained. The sample contains about 12,000 clones, around 85% of them found a single time. About 8% of the sample is taken by the ten largest. The material sequenced was PBMCs, taken roughly 290 days after intestinal transplant. The receptors originated from a human patient who received an intestinal transplant, so some T cells may come from the graft donor.

The chain combines TRBV5-6 with TRBJ2-1; a weak D match, TRBD2 (5 bases). The length of the CDR3 is 11 residues. Germline values: CDR1 SGHDT, CDR2 YYEEEE. The germline V and J ends were trimmed by 4 bases and 14 bases, with 13 bases remaining between them. The CDR3 protein is CASSASGEKFF. CDR3 nucleotides: TGTGCCAGCAGCGCGAGTGGGGAGAAGTTCTTC.

The V gene is TRBV30, the J gene TRBJ2-3, with 7 bases aligning to TRBD2. The V gene's germline CDR1 is GTSNPN and CDR2 SVGIG (reference sequence). V lost 5 bases to trimming and J lost 2 bases; unmatched junction nucleotides: 7. The CDR3 runs 14 residues. CDR3 nucleotides: TGTGCCTGGGAGACTAGCCCGAACACAGATACGCAGTATTTT. Its protein is CAWETSPNTDTQYF.

This clone has only a few counts. The gene calls are TRBV19 and TRBJ1-1; 7 nucleotides match TRBD1. J gave up 4 bases and V 6 bases, and 8 bases lay outside the gene matches. CDR1 LNHDA and CDR2 SQIVND come from the germline V gene (reference sequence). CDR3 length: 14 residues. CDR3 protein: CASRLTGQGTEAFF. CDR3 nucleotide sequence: TGTGCCAGTAGGCTGACAGGGCAGGGCACTGAAGCTTTCTTT.

There are a few counts of this clone. The rearrangement uses TRBV28 and TRBJ1-5; TRBD1 aligns across 7 bases. Per germline, CDR1 MDHEN and CDR2 SYDVKM. J was trimmed by 6 bases and V by 3 bases; bases with no gene match: 8. The CDR3 loop spans 15 amino acids. CDR3 sequence (DNA): TGTGCCAGCAGTTTGGGGCAGGGGGAGGGTCAGCCCCAGCATTTT. Its translation is CASSLGQGEGQPQHF.

The chain combines TRBV10-3 with TRBJ2-2; no clear D gene. The V gene lost 6 bases and the J gene lost 3 bases, with 2 bases spanning the gap. The CDR3 is 11 amino acids. Germline-derived CDR1 and CDR2 are ENHRY and SYGVKD. This CDR3 reads CAIRDTGELFF. Written as DNA, the CDR3 is TGTGCCATCAGGGACACCGGGGAGCTGTTTTTT.

The gene calls are TRBV2 and TRBJ1-5; D may be TRBD1 (5 bases). Trimming took off 2 bases at V and 5 bases at J, with 13 bases between the two ends. The CDR3 contains 15 residues. The V gene's germline CDR1 is SNHLY and CDR2 FYNNEI. The CDR3 sequence is CASSELLGGYQPQHF. The CDR3 DNA follows: TGTGCCAGCAGTGAATTATTGGGGGGGTATCAGCCCCAGCATTTT.

As for this clone: The junction departs from germline at one end; a sequencing error may be responsible. This chain links TRBV18 with TRBJ1-4; perhaps TRBD1 as D (6 bases). The CDR3 consists of 16 residues. The germline V gene encodes CDR1 KGHSH and CDR2 LQKENI. CDR3 nucleotide sequence: TGTGCCAGCTCACCGTCTCTGGGGGCCACTACTGAAAAACTGTTTTTT. Translated: CASSPSLGATTEKLFF.

The chain is built from TRBV5-4 and TRBJ1-5; TRBD1 matches at 7 bases. J gave up 5 bases and V 4 bases, and 0 bases lay outside the gene matches. Germline CDR1 SGHNT, CDR2 YYREEE (reference sequence). The CDR3 has 12 amino acids. CDR3 loop: CASSQGDQPQHF. In DNA, the CDR3 is TGTGCCAGCAGCCAGGGGGATCAGCCCCAGCATTTT.

The genes are TRBV6-5 and TRBJ2-5, with 11 bases fitting TRBD2. Matching the DNA end better, TRBJ2-7 makes the J call doubtful. Germline loops: CDR1 MNHEY, CDR2 SVGAGI. The CDR3 totals 14 residues. The CDR3 region has the DNA TGTGCCAGCAGTTATTCTAGCGGGAGGTACGAGCAGTACTTC. It translates to CASSYSSGRYEQYF.

This sequence joins TRBV15 and TRBJ2-7; TRBD2 is a possible D gene (5 bases). Trimming cost V 0 bases and J 5 bases, with 8 bases left between them. This CDR3 spans 13 amino acids. Per the germline V gene, CDR1 is LNHNV and CDR2 is YYDKDF (reference sequence). The CDR3 here is CATSRDQRDEQYF. The CDR3 DNA is TGTGCCACCAGCAGAGATCAGAGGGACGAGCAGTACTTC.

This sequence joins TRBV11-1 and TRBJ2-7; 8 nucleotides align to TRBD1. The CDR3 length is 14 residues. J was trimmed by 7 bases and V by 5 bases; bases with no gene match: 10. Germline values: CDR1 SGHAT, CDR2 FQDESV (reference sequence). The CDR3 DNA sequence: TGTGCCAGCAGCATAAACAGGGGGGACGTGGAGCAGTACTTC. Its protein is CASSINRGDVEQYF.

The chain joins TRBV28 to TRBJ1-1; D is uncertain. CDR1 is MDHEN and CDR2 is SYDVKM in the germline V gene. This CDR3 has 14 amino acids. V was cut by 1 base and J by 4 bases, with 10 bases left in between. CDR3 region: CASSLFRVGTEAFF. The CDR3 coding sequence is TGTGCCAGCAGTTTATTTAGGGTCGGCACTGAAGCTTTCTTT.

V usage is TRBV10-3 and J usage is TRBJ2-3, with unresolved D. The germline V and J ends were trimmed by 2 bases and 2 bases, with 8 bases remaining between them. Germline V gene lookup returns CDR1 ENHRY and CDR2 SYGVKD. The CDR3 spans 14 residues. The CDR3 bases are TGTGCCATCAGTGAGGGTCAGGACACAGATACGCAGTATTTT. Amino acid sequence: CAISEGQDTDTQYF.

This clone was counted a single time. The chain is built from TRBV28 and TRBJ2-7; no reliable D call. V was clipped by 4 bases and J by 0 bases, with 13 bases between them. This CDR3 is 15 amino acids long. Germline CDR1 is MDHEN and CDR2 is SYDVKM. For the CDR3, the DNA is TGTGCCAGCAGTTCCCCCCCAAGGAGCTCCTACGAGCAGTACTTC. This codes for CASSSPPRSSYEQYF.

The chain recombines TRBV19 with TRBJ2-7; 12 bases agree with TRBD2. Germline V gene data show CDR1 as LNHDA and CDR2 as SQIVND (reference sequence). This CDR3 has 15 residues. J was trimmed by 5 bases and V by 5 bases; bases with no gene match: 7. CDR3 sequence: CASSSSLAGGHEQYF. The CDR3, as DNA: TGTGCCAGTAGTTCCTCACTAGCGGGAGGCCACGAGCAGTACTTC.

The chain carries TRBV27 and TRBJ1-5, with D possibly matching TRBD1 (5 bases). There are 16 residues in the CDR3. The germline gives CDR1 MNHEY, CDR2 SMNVEV (reference sequence). V gave up 1 base and J gave up 1 base, with 11 bases separating them. The CDR3 is CASSLWGTTSNQPQHF. The CDR3, as DNA: TGTGCCAGCAGTTTATGGGGGACGACGAGCAATCAGCCCCAGCATTTT.

The genes are TRBV27 and TRBJ2-2; D perhaps matches TRBD1 (6 bases). Germline-derived CDR1 and CDR2 are MNHEY and SMNVEV (reference sequence). The CDR3 sequence is 14 residues long. V lost 5 bases to trimming and J lost 4 bases, with 11 bases between them. The CDR3 here is CASSPGDTTGELFF. The CDR3 DNA sequence: TGTGCCAGCAGTCCAGGGGACACCACCGGGGAGCTGTTTTTT.

This chain links TRBV4-3 with TRBJ2-3; TRBD2 matches at 8 bases. This CDR3 is 14 amino acids long. Trimming removed 4 bases from V and 6 bases from J; junction bases left unmatched: 6. Germline CDR1 is LGHNA and CDR2 is YSLEER. The CDR3 region is CASSLAAGDDTQYF. CDR3 sequence (DNA): TGCGCCAGCAGCCTTGCAGCGGGAGACGATACGCAGTATTTT.

This clone was observed a handful of times. This rearrangement joins TRBV6-4 to TRBJ2-3, with 10 bases matching TRBD1. The germline V gene encodes CDR1 MRHNA and CDR2 SNTAGT. J was trimmed by 1 base and V by 4 bases; bases with no gene match: 2. This CDR3 is 15 amino acids long. In DNA, the CDR3 is TGTGCCAGCAGTGTCGGGACAGGGGGCACAGATACGCAGTATTTT. Amino acid sequence: CASSVGTGGTDTQYF.

The chain combines TRBV28 with TRBJ1-1; D unclear. There are 13 residues in the CDR3. V was cut by 3 bases and J by 4 bases, with 9 bases left in between. The germline V gene encodes CDR1 MDHEN and CDR2 SYDVKM. In DNA form, the CDR3 reads TGTGCCAGCAGTTTTGGTAGTGTCACTGAAGCTTTCTTT. Translation: CASSFGSVTEAFF.

The chain combines TRBV28 with TRBJ2-4, with a possible D match to TRBD2 (5 bases). V lost 5 bases and J lost 0, with 14 bases in between. The CDR3 covers 16 residues. Per germline, CDR1 MDHEN and CDR2 SYDVKM. Here the CDR3 DNA reads TGTGCCAGCAGTCCATGGGAAGCGGAAGCCAAAAACATTCAGTACTTC. It codes for CASSPWEAEAKNIQYF.

This clone was seen just once. J is TRBJ2-5 and V is TRBV6-1; the match to TRBD2 covers 12 bases. With 2 bases clipped from V and 2 bases from J, the junction kept 0 bases outside the gene matches. The CDR3 is 15 amino acids. CDR1 is MNHNS, CDR2 SASEGT, per germline. The CDR3 bases are TGTGCCAGCAGTGAACTAGCGGGAGGGCAAGAGACCCAGTACTTC. Protein product: CASSELAGGQETQYF.

The rearrangement links TRBV9 to TRBJ2-3; no definite D call. Trimming cost V 0 bases and J 4 bases, with 12 bases left between them. The CDR3 is 15 residues long. Germline CDR1 reads SGDLS; CDR2 reads YYNGEE. CDR3 DNA: TGTGCCAGCAGCGTAGCTGGCAGGTTGCCAGATACGCAGTATTTT. Its translation: CASSVAGRLPDTQYF.

This clone was picked up a small number of times. The rearrangement uses TRBV27 and TRBJ1-1; no firm D call. V was clipped by 8 bases and J by 0 bases, with 7 bases between them. Looked up from germline, CDR1 is MNHEY and CDR2 is SMNVEV (reference sequence). The CDR3 totals 12 residues. CDR3 in DNA: TGTGCCAGCGGTCACCTGAACACTGAAGCTTTCTTT. This sequence encodes CASGHLNTEAFF.

The rearrangement links TRBV28 to TRBJ2-5, with 7 bases aligning to TRBD1. The ends lost 2 bases at V and 1 base at J; junction bases unmatched: 4. CDR3 length equals 15 residues. Per the germline V gene, CDR1 is MDHEN and CDR2 is SYDVKM. CDR3 DNA: TGTGCCAGCAGTTTAACGGGACAGCTCCAAGAGACCCAGTACTTC. Translated: CASSLTGQLQETQYF.

CDR3 nucleotide sequence: TGCGCCAGCTCCCGCGGGGGAGGGCCCTCGGAGACCCAGTACTTC. Translated, it gives CASSRGGGPSETQYF. The rearrangement joins TRBV4-3 to TRBJ2-5; 7 bases map to TRBD2. This CDR3 region has 15 residues. The germline CDR1 and CDR2 sequences are LGHNA and YSLEER. Trimming cost V 8 bases and J 5 bases; bases outside gene matches: 14.

This sequence joins TRBV20-1 and TRBJ2-5, with D unresolved. This CDR3 contains 10 residues. In germline, CDR1 is DFQATT, CDR2 SNEGSKA (reference sequence). V lost 5 bases, J lost 3 bases, and 4 bases lay in between. CDR3 sequence: CSAGEETQYF. In DNA, the CDR3 is TGCAGTGCTGGGGAAGAGACCCAGTACTTC.

In its sample, this clone was seen once. The genes are TRBV10-3 and TRBJ1-1; D is perhaps TRBD1 (6 bases). Trimming took off 8 bases at V and 4 bases at J, with 20 bases between the two ends. The CDR3 runs to 15 residues. Germline values: CDR1 ENHRY, CDR2 SYGVKD. The DNA of the CDR3 is TGTGCCATCCAGGCGGGTAAACAGGGAGTCACTGAAGCTTTCTTT. This codes for CAIQAGKQGVTEAFF.

The chain has TRBV6-4 and TRBJ2-3; TRBD2 agrees at 9 bases. CDR1 MRHNA and CDR2 SNTAGT come from the germline V gene. The ends lost 3 bases at V and 2 bases at J; junction bases unmatched: 0. This CDR3 is built from 14 residues. This CDR3 reads CASSEGLATDTQYF. CDR3 DNA sequence: TGTGCCAGCAGTGAGGGACTAGCCACAGATACGCAGTATTTT.

The rearrangement links TRBV18 to TRBJ1-2; D is undetermined. CDR1 and CDR2 from the germline V gene are KGHSH and LQKENI. The length of the CDR3 is 10 residues. Trimming removed 8 bases at V and 7 bases at J, with 8 bases between. CDR3 in amino acids: CASRLLGYTF. CDR3 coding DNA: TGTGCCAGCCGACTCCTTGGCTACACCTTC.

V is TRBV13 and J is TRBJ1-2; D is uncertain. Germline V gives CDR1 PRHDT, CDR2 FYEKMQ (reference sequence). The germline V and J ends were trimmed by 5 bases and 8 bases, with 12 bases remaining between them. The CDR3 loop spans 12 amino acids. This chain's CDR3 is CASSLIKGGYTF. The CDR3 nucleotides are TGTGCCAGCAGCCTTATTAAAGGAGGCTACACCTTC.